These T cell receptor beta chains were read from a single sample in a study of CD8 T cells in ankylosing spondylitis. One entry per CDR3 protein, called by TCRdb with MiXCR from the 5' RACE reads. The sample lists 150,000 to 200,000 distinct CDR3 sequences, around 13% occurring once. The specimen was blood, either unsorted or a sorted T cell fraction (not recorded which). The receptor set was obtained from a male donor with ankylosing spondylitis or in good health (not recorded which). CDR3s include the opening cysteine and the closing phenylalanine or tryptophan. D genes are given only for firm matches. Clone size appears in some rows only: once, few, many, or a class for an expanded clone.

d_call,j_call,clone_size,v_call,cdr3_aa,cdr3_nt
TRBD2,TRBJ2-3,many,TRBV10-3,CAIHSGIADTQYF,TGTGCCATCCATAGCGGGATCGCAGATACGCAGTATTTT
TRBD1,TRBJ1-2,many,TRBV4-1,CASSFPGQGAYGYTF,TGCGCCAGCAGCTTTCCGGGACAGGGGGCCTATGGCTACACCTTC
-,TRBJ2-3,-,TRBV6-1,CASRRTASGTDTQYF,TGTGCCAGCAGGAGGACAGCATCGGGCACAGATACGCAGTATTTT
-,TRBJ1-1,-,TRBV2,CASSESGFGDTEAFF,TGTGCCAGCAGTGAGTCGGGTTTCGGGGACACTGAAGCTTTCTTT
TRBD1,TRBJ2-7,-,TRBV6-5,CASSYWQGEDEQYF,TGTGCCAGCAGTTACTGGCAGGGGGAAGACGAGCAGTACTTC
-,TRBJ1-1,-,TRBV19,CASSIQTGWTEAFF,TGTGCCAGTAGCATACAAACAGGGTGGACTGAAGCTTTCTTT
-,TRBJ1-1,few,TRBV7-9,CATRVLNTEAFF,TGTGCCACTAGGGTCTTGAACACTGAAGCTTTCTTT
-,TRBJ2-7,-,TRBV5-1,CASSLSDSGPREQYF,TGCGCCAGCAGCTTATCAGACAGTGGGCCTCGGGAGCAGTACTTC
-,TRBJ2-7,-,TRBV7-2,CASSLDQFYEQYF,TGTGCCAGCAGCTTAGACCAGTTCTACGAGCAGTACTTC
TRBD1,TRBJ2-7,few,TRBV11-2,CASSPLQGNEQYF,TGTGCCAGCAGTCCGCTACAGGGGAACGAGCAGTACTTC
TRBD1,TRBJ2-7,few,TRBV12-3/TRBV12-4,CASSLGQGGHEQYF,TGTGCCAGCAGTTTAGGACAGGGCGGCCACGAGCAGTACTTC
-,TRBJ2-1,many,TRBV4-1,CASSQDLNEQFF,TGCGCCAGCAGCCAAGATCTGAATGAGCAGTTCTTC
TRBD1,TRBJ1-5,few,TRBV5-6,CASSLGTGAPQHF,TGTGCCAGCAGCTTGGGGACAGGAGCGCCCCAGCATTTT
-,TRBJ1-2,few,TRBV27,CASTPTGAFDGYTF,TGTGCCAGCACCCCCACGGGGGCGTTCGATGGCTACACCTTC
TRBD1,TRBJ2-7,many,TRBV20-1,CSATPTGQVGYEQYF,TGCAGTGCTACCCCGACAGGGCAGGTGGGCTACGAGCAGTACTTC
TRBD1,TRBJ2-2,-,TRBV7-8,CATISGQTNTGELFF,TGTGCCACAATCTCGGGACAGACGAACACCGGGGAGCTGTTTTTT
-,TRBJ1-4,few,TRBV4-1,CASSQRATNEKLFF,TGCGCCAGCAGCCAACGAGCAACTAATGAAAAACTGTTTTTT
-,TRBJ2-2,-,TRBV6-1,CASSEARLTGELFF,TGTGCCAGCAGTGAAGCGAGACTTACCGGGGAGCTGTTTTTT
-,TRBJ2-7,few,TRBV12-3/TRBV12-4,CASSFSRGPAYEQYF,TGTGCCAGCAGTTTTTCACGGGGGCCGGCCTACGAGCAGTACTTC
TRBD1,TRBJ2-3,few,TRBV27,CASRFTGGGTDTQYF,TGTGCCAGCAGATTCACAGGGGGCGGCACAGATACGCAGTATTTT
-,TRBJ2-5,few,TRBV4-2,CASSQATREQETQYF,TGTGCCAGCAGCCAAGCCACCAGGGAGCAAGAGACCCAGTACTTC
-,TRBJ2-3,-,TRBV10-2,CASSEGTSTDTQYF,TGCGCCAGCAGTGAGGGGACTAGCACAGATACGCAGTATTTT
-,TRBJ2-7,few,TRBV7-6,CASSSATGNSYEQYF,TGTGCCAGCAGCTCAGCGACGGGGAACTCCTACGAGCAGTACTTC
TRBD1,TRBJ2-2,-,TRBV15,CATTNPQGAKGGGELFF,TGTGCCACCACCAACCCCCAGGGGGCGAAGGGTGGCGGGGAGCTGTTTTTT
TRBD2,TRBJ2-7,many,TRBV12-3/TRBV12-4,CASSLARIAGVEQYF,TGTGCCAGCAGTTTAGCCCGAATAGCGGGGGTCGAGCAGTACTTC
-,TRBJ2-3,few,TRBV5-1,CASSLMQAAQDTQYF,TGCGCCAGCAGCTTGATGCAAGCGGCACAAGATACGCAGTATTTT
-,TRBJ1-2,-,TRBV7-9,CASTQLDGDANYGYTF,TGTGCCAGCACCCAACTGGACGGAGACGCTAACTATGGCTACACCTTC
-,TRBJ2-3,few,TRBV11-2,CASSSLGGLIGVFTDTQYF,TGTGCCAGCAGCTCCCTAGGTGGCCTAATCGGGGTCTTCACAGATACGCAGTATTTT